One sample yielded the 2 T cell receptor beta chains listed below, sequenced in a study of shared clonotypes between healthy human individuals. The protocol was immunoSEQ multiplex PCR, while the TCRdb copy is restricted to in-frame clones and leaves out a portion. This table holds over 1.5 million clones, roughly 98% found once. Material: naive CD4+ T cells sorted from blood. The subset is: CD45RA+ positively selected. These receptors were collected from a man aged 25-40 years in good health.

The rearrangement uses TRBV5-1 and TRBJ2-5; possible D gene TRBD1, 6 bases. Germline-derived CDR1 and CDR2 are SGHRS and YFSETQ. V was cut by 2 bases and J by 3 bases, with 14 bases left in between. This CDR3 region has 15 residues. The CDR3 nucleotides read TGCGCCAGCAGCTTTGATCAGGGGTGGGAAGAGACCCAGTACTTC. Translated, it gives CASSFDQGWEETQYF.

This chain uses TRBV19 with TRBJ2-3, with 14 bases aligning to TRBD2. V shed 5 bases, J shed 0 bases, and the junction held 7 bases outside the gene matches. Per the germline V gene, CDR1 is LNHDA and CDR2 is SQIVND (reference sequence). The CDR3 is 18 residues long. The CDR3 region is CASSSRTSGRSSTDTQYF. The CDR3 DNA sequence: TGTGCCAGTAGTTCCCGGACTAGCGGGAGGTCTAGCACAGATACGCAGTATTTT.